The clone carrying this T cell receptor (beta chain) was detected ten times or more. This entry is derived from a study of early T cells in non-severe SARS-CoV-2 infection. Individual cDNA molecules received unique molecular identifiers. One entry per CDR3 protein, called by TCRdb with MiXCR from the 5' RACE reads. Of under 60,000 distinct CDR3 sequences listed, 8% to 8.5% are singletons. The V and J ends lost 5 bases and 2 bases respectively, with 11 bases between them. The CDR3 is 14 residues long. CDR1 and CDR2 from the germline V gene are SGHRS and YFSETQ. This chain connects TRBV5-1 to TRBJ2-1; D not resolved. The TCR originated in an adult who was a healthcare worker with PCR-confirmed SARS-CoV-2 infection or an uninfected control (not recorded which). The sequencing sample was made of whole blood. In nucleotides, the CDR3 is TGCGCCAGCAGGATGGCGGAAACCTACAATGAGCAGTTCTTC. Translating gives CASRMAETYNEQFF.